This T cell receptor beta chain was captured in a study of cytomegalovirus exposure and HLA in healthy donors. PCR involved 60 Vbeta and 13 Jbeta primers. Measured with immunoSEQ multiplex PCR; TCRdb has only the in-frame clones, and not every one. The repertoire holds 150,000 to 200,000 clones, nearly 80% seen once, with 4.5% to 7.5% in the top ten. The sample was PBMCs. This clonotype was sampled from a woman aged 25 to 39 in good health and CMV-seropositive.

The CDR3 region is CASSSIGELFF. CDR3 nucleotide sequence: TGTGCCAGCAGTTCAATCGGGGAGCTGTTTTTT. The rearrangement joins TRBV6-5 to TRBJ2-2; D remains unclear. Germline V CDR1 and CDR2: MNHEY, SVGAGI. V dropped 4 bases and J dropped 7 bases, with 4 bases sitting between them. The CDR3 covers 11 residues.